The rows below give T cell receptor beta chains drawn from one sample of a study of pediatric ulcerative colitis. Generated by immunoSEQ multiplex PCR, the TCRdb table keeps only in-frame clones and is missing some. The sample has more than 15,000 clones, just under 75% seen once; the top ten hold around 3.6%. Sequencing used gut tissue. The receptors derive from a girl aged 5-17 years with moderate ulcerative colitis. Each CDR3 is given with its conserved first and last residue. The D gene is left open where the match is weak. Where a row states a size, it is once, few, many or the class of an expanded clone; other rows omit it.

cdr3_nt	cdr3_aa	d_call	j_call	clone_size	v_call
TGTGCCATCAGGGGGGAAATGGGGGAGACCGATACGCAGTATTTT	CAIRGEMGETDTQYF	.	TRBJ2-3	.	TRBV10-3
TGTGCCAGCAGCCACGGGATCGACCTCCAAGAGACCCAGTACTTC	CASSHGIDLQETQYF	.	TRBJ2-5	few	TRBV11-3
TGTGCTAGTGGTTCCTCCGGGACAACCTCCTCTGGGGCCAACGTCCTGACTTTC	CASGSSGTTSSGANVLTF	.	TRBJ2-6	.	TRBV12-5
TGCAGCGTTGTATTGGGTAACTATGGCTACACCTTC	CSVVLGNYGYTF	.	TRBJ1-2	.	TRBV29-1
TGTGCCAGCAGCTCCCGGACTAGCCCAGAGACCCAGTACTTC	CASSSRTSPETQYF	TRBD2	TRBJ2-5	.	TRBV5-4
TGCGCCAGCAGCTTTGATAGCGGGAGATACGAGCAGTACTTC	CASSFDSGRYEQYF	TRBD2	TRBJ2-7	.	TRBV5-1
TGTGCCAGCAGCTTAACCGCTGGGGGTGCTACAGATACGCAGTATTTT	CASSLTAGGATDTQYF	.	TRBJ2-3	.	TRBV7-9
TGTGCCAGCAGCCAATATAGCAATCAGCCCCAGCATTTT	CASSQYSNQPQHF	.	TRBJ1-5	.	TRBV11-2
TGCGCCAGTAAGGGACAGGGAAACTATGGCTACACCTTC	CASKGQGNYGYTF	TRBD1	TRBJ1-2	.	TRBV5-1
TGTGCCAGCAGCCAGGATTGGGACACCCCTAGCAACGAGCAGTACTTC	CASSQDWDTPSNEQYF	.	TRBJ2-7	.	TRBV4-2
TGTGCCAGCAGCGTAGATGCTAACTATGGCTACACCTTC	CASSVDANYGYTF	.	TRBJ1-2	few	TRBV9
TGTGCCAGTAGTAAACAGGGGTCTGGCTACACCTTC	CASSKQGSGYTF	TRBD1	TRBJ1-2	.	TRBV19
TGTGCCACTTTCAAGGGAGGGTCCTACGAGCAGTACTTC	CATFKGGSYEQYF	TRBD2	TRBJ2-7	.	TRBV28
TGTGCCAGCATGGGCCCCGGGGAGCTGTTTTTT	CASMGPGELFF	.	TRBJ2-2	.	TRBV7-9
TGTGCCAGCAGTGAAGACATTCAGTACTTC	CASSEDIQYF	.	TRBJ2-4	.	TRBV25-1
TGCAGCGTTAGTGGGGGAGCGGGGGGCCCAGATACGCAGTATTTT	CSVSGGAGGPDTQYF	TRBD2	TRBJ2-3	.	TRBV29-1
TGTGCCAGCAGCCAAGGCGGGAGCTCCTATAATTCACCCCTCCACTTT	CASSQGGSSYNSPLHF	.	TRBJ1-6	.	TRBV4-2
TGTGCCAGCAGTTACGCAGGGACCCACACTGAAGCTTTCTTT	CASSYAGTHTEAFF	.	TRBJ1-1	.	TRBV6-5
TGTGCCAGCAGCGTATCGACCCGTGGCACTGAAGCTTTCTTT	CASSVSTRGTEAFF	.	TRBJ1-1	.	TRBV9
TGCGCCAGCAGCCAATACCCCGGTGAGACCCAGTACTTC	CASSQYPGETQYF	.	TRBJ2-5	.	TRBV4-1
TGTGCCAGCAGCTTAGCCCAAAGCAATCAGCCCCAGCATTTT	CASSLAQSNQPQHF	.	TRBJ1-5	few	TRBV2
TGTGCCGCCCCTTATTACGAGCAGTACTTC	CAAPYYEQYF	.	TRBJ2-7	.	TRBV5-3
TGTGCCAGCTCAAGGGACAAATACACTGAAGCTTTCTTT	CASSRDKYTEAFF	.	TRBJ1-1	.	TRBV18
TGTGCCAGCAGCTTGGAAGGGACAGGGGGAGGCACTGAAGCTTTCTTT	CASSLEGTGGGTEAFF	TRBD1	TRBJ1-1	few	TRBV5-4
TGTGCCAGCAGCTTGGGGCAGGGGGCGGGAGGCTACACCTTC	CASSLGQGAGGYTF	TRBD1	TRBJ1-2	.	TRBV7-6
TGCAGCGTTGTATCGGGACACTTTAATGAAAAACTGTTTTTT	CSVVSGHFNEKLFF	.	TRBJ1-4	.	TRBV29-1
TGTGCCAGCAGTCCGACGCTGGGGATGAACACCGGGGAGCTGTTTTTT	CASSPTLGMNTGELFF	.	TRBJ2-2	.	TRBV13
TGCGCCAGCAGCGCGGTGCCGGGACAGCCCACAGATACGCAGTATTTT	CASSAVPGQPTDTQYF	TRBD1	TRBJ2-3	.	TRBV5-1
TGCACCCGAAGCACTGAAGCTTTCTTT	CTRSTEAFF	.	TRBJ1-1	.	TRBV20-1
TGTGCCAGTAGTATTTTGGGTGGGGATACGCAGTATTTT	CASSILGGDTQYF	.	TRBJ2-3	.	TRBV19
TGTGCCAGCAGAGTGTACCAGACAGGATTAAACGAGCAGTACTTC	CASRVYQTGLNEQYF	.	TRBJ2-7	.	TRBV6-5
TGTGCCAGCAGCTTTAAAGCCACCGGGGAGCTGTTTTTT	CASSFKATGELFF	.	TRBJ2-2	.	TRBV7-3
TGTGCCAGCAGCTTGTCGGGACAGGGCTATGGCTACACCTTC	CASSLSGQGYGYTF	TRBD1	TRBJ1-2	.	TRBV5-4
TGTGCCAGCAGCGGGCGGGAGTCCTACAATGAGCAGTTCTTC	CASSGRESYNEQFF	TRBD2	TRBJ2-1	once	TRBV7-8
TGCGCCAGCAGCTTCACCGACGGGCCCTACGAGCAGTACTTC	CASSFTDGPYEQYF	.	TRBJ2-7	.	TRBV5-1
TGTGCCACCAGCAGAGGGACTAGCGGACAAGAGACCCAGTACTTC	CATSRGTSGQETQYF	TRBD2	TRBJ2-5	.	TRBV15
TGCGCCAGCAGGGACAGTCCTAATGAAAAACTGTTTTTT	CASRDSPNEKLFF	.	TRBJ1-4	.	TRBV5-1
TGTGCCAGCAGCCAGGGTTCCGGGGAGCTGTTTTTT	CASSQGSGELFF	.	TRBJ2-2	.	TRBV7-6
TGTGCCATCAGTGAGTCCGCCCGACAGGGGGCGAACACCGGGGAGCTGTTTTTT	CAISESARQGANTGELFF	TRBD1	TRBJ2-2	.	TRBV10-3
TGTGCCAGCAGCTTGTCCCCCAGGGGTAATGAAAAACTGTTTTTT	CASSLSPRGNEKLFF	.	TRBJ1-4	.	TRBV5-4
TGTGCCAGCTCACCAGAACAGAACTATGGCTACACCTTC	CASSPEQNYGYTF	.	TRBJ1-2	.	TRBV18
TGTGCCAGCAGCAAAGCGCAGGGGGAATCTGGGGGGACCATATATTTT	CASSKAQGESGGTIYF	.	TRBJ1-3	.	TRBV21-1
TGTGCCAGCAGGTGGAATAGCAATCAGCCCCAGCATTTT	CASRWNSNQPQHF	.	TRBJ1-5	.	TRBV2
TGCAGCGCCTGGACAGGCCCTTCGGAGACCCAGTACTTC	CSAWTGPSETQYF	TRBD1	TRBJ2-5	.	TRBV29-1
TGTGCCAGCAGCTTAGAGGGACAGGCTTACAATGAGCAGTTCTTC	CASSLEGQAYNEQFF	TRBD1	TRBJ2-1	.	TRBV7-2
TGTGCCAGCAGCCAAGCAGGGGTGCCGGGCGATTCACCCCTCCACTTT	CASSQAGVPGDSPLHF	.	TRBJ1-6	.	TRBV4-2
TGTGCCAGTTTGGGAGCAGGCCGTTATAGCAATCAGCCCCAGCATTTT	CASLGAGRYSNQPQHF	.	TRBJ1-5	.	TRBV19
TGTGCCAGCAGCGGACCGGGAGTCAGGTACGAGCAGTACTTC	CASSGPGVRYEQYF	.	TRBJ2-7	.	TRBV7-8
TGTGCCAGCAGCTTAGTTGGAACCTCCTACGAGCAGTACTTC	CASSLVGTSYEQYF	.	TRBJ2-7	few	TRBV7-9
TGTGCCAGCAGCGGTATCACAGGAAAGGTTGGTGACTATGGCTACACCTTC	CASSGITGKVGDYGYTF	.	TRBJ1-2	once	TRBV7-9
TGCGCCAGCAGCCATCCCGGGACACTTAGCTCCTACGAGCAGTACTTC	CASSHPGTLSSYEQYF	.	TRBJ2-7	few	TRBV4-1
TGTGCCAGCAGCTTACTGGGTGTAGCGGGAGCGCTTAGCACAGATACGCAGTATTTT	CASSLLGVAGALSTDTQYF	TRBD2	TRBJ2-3	.	TRBV5-6
TGTGCCAGCATAGGGCTAGCGGAGAGCTCCTACAATGAGCAGTTCTTC	CASIGLAESSYNEQFF	TRBD2	TRBJ2-1	.	TRBV6-6
TGCGCCAGCAGCTTCTCCCGAGAGACCCAGTACTTC	CASSFSRETQYF	.	TRBJ2-5	.	TRBV5-1
TGTGCCAGTAGTATAAGCTCTGGGGCCAACGTCCTGACTTTC	CASSISSGANVLTF	.	TRBJ2-6	few	TRBV19
TGTGCCAGCAGTTTTCCGGGCGTGGACACTGAAGCTTTCTTT	CASSFPGVDTEAFF	.	TRBJ1-1	.	TRBV28
TGTGCCAGCAGCCTCATGAGGACTGTGGCCACAGATACGCAGTATTTT	CASSLMRTVATDTQYF	.	TRBJ2-3	.	TRBV7-9